These 21 T cell receptor beta chains were all obtained from the same sample, sequenced in a study of glioma-infiltrating T cells. TCR alpha and beta CDR3 regions were amplified from RNA using iRepertoire nested multiplex PCR. MiXCR, applied by TCRdb to the multiplex PCR reads, yields one record per CDR3 protein. Among about 89,000 distinct CDR3 sequences, about 23% were seen once, and the ten largest hold approximately 6.7%. Sequenced sample: glioma tissue, nonneoplastic brain tissue, or PBMCs (not recorded which). The receptors were gathered from a human donor with low-grade glioma or glioblastoma, undergoing nonglioma brain surgery, or in good health (not recorded which).

This clonotype was detected ten times or more. The V call is TRBV6-6, the J call TRBJ2-7; D gene unclear. CDR1 and CDR2 (germline): MNHNY, SVGAGI (reference sequence). Trimming removed 0 bases from V and 1 base from J, with 7 bases in between. This CDR3 is built from 14 residues. The CDR3 nucleotides are TGTGCCAGCAGTTACTCGTCCCAGTCCTACGAGCAGTACTTC. Its protein is CASSYSSQSYEQYF.

V and J are TRBV7-2 and TRBJ2-3; D assignment may be TRBD1 or TRBD2 (5 bases each). V was clipped by 1 base and J by 0 bases, with 14 bases between them. The CDR3 is made up of 17 amino acids. Looked up from germline, CDR1 is SGHTA and CDR2 is FQGNSA. Here the CDR3 reads CASSLGGAEASTDTQYF. The DNA of the CDR3 is TGTGCCAGCAGCTTAGGAGGGGCAGAAGCTAGCACAGATACGCAGTATTTT.

In its sample, this clonotype was seen many times. This chain links TRBV6-1 with TRBJ2-5, with 10 bases aligning to TRBD2. The CDR3 contains 19 residues. Per germline, CDR1 MNHNS and CDR2 SASEGT. V dropped 5 bases and J dropped 7; count of bases not matched to a gene: 22. The CDR3 coding sequence is TGTGCCAGCAGTACCGGGGCTAGCGGGGGATATCGGCTCCAAAGGACCCAGTACTTC. As protein: CASSTGASGGYRLQRTQYF.

This clonotype was counted ten times or more. The CDR3 protein is CASSFLGTGRTDTQYF. CDR3 nucleotide sequence: TGTGCCAGCAGTTTTTTAGGGACAGGGCGGACAGATACGCAGTATTTT. The chain couples TRBV12-3 or TRBV12-4 to TRBJ2-3; 9 positions match TRBD1. This CDR3 spans 16 amino acids. Unmatched junction bases numbered 7, after V lost 3 bases and J lost 3 bases.

This clonotype was counted at least ten times. The V gene is TRBV19, the J gene TRBJ2-5, with D possibly being TRBD2 (6 bases). The CDR3 totals 16 residues. Trimming shortened V by 7 bases and J by 1 base, and 19 bases separated the two germline ends. Per the germline V gene, CDR1 is LNHDA and CDR2 is SQIVND (reference sequence). In DNA, the CDR3 is TGTGCCAGTACCGATCACGCTGGGACTGGCCAAGAGACCCAGTACTTC. It encodes CASTDHAGTGQETQYF.

This clonotype was recorded at least ten times. This sequence joins TRBV14 and TRBJ1-3; 11 bases are a match to TRBD1. Germline values: CDR1 SGHDN, CDR2 FVKESK. The trim removed 1 base at V and 5 bases at J, leaving 7 bases unmatched. The CDR3 sequence is 17 residues long. The CDR3 nucleotides are TGTGCCAGCAGCCAAGGCCGGACAGGGGGCATGAGAAACACCATATATTTT. Translated: CASSQGRTGGMRNTIYF.

This clonotype is termed medium-sized (0.01 to 0.1%). The V call is TRBV20-1, the J call TRBJ2-7; D is possibly TRBD2 (6 bases). The CDR3 spans 14 residues. Germline V gives CDR1 DFQATT, CDR2 SNEGSKA (reference sequence). With 3 bases removed from V and 0 bases from J, the gap between germline ends came to 12 bases. CDR3 sequence (DNA): TGCAGTGCTAGTACAGCGGGCAACTCCTACGAGCAGTACTTC. This codes for CSASTAGNSYEQYF.

In its sample, this clonotype was seen many times. This chain joins TRBV6-1 and TRBJ2-5; 16 bases match TRBD2. J gave up 3 bases and V 6 bases, and 4 bases lay outside the gene matches. CDR1 and CDR2 from the germline V gene are MNHNS and SASEGT. This CDR3 is 16 amino acids long. CDR3 residues: CASSSGLAGGEETQYF. The CDR3 DNA reads as TGTGCCAGCAGCTCGGGACTAGCGGGGGGGGAAGAGACCCAGTACTTC.

V gene TRBV6-6 combines with J gene TRBJ2-7; D unresolved. This CDR3 comprises 14 residues. Deletions cut 2 bases from V and 0 bases from J, with 8 bases between. Germline V CDR1 and CDR2: MNHNY, SVGAGI (reference sequence). The CDR3 loop is CASSYGRSSYEQYF. The CDR3 coding sequence is TGTGCCAGCAGTTACGGCAGAAGCTCCTACGAGCAGTACTTC.

The chain employs TRBV5-4 and TRBJ2-3; D uncertain. CDR1 SGHNT and CDR2 YYREEE come from the germline V gene (reference sequence). The CDR3 is 14 residues long. The germline V and J ends were trimmed by 3 bases and 5 bases, with 13 bases remaining between them. For the CDR3, the DNA is TGTGCCAGCAGCTACCCCGCCTTAATAGATACGCAGTATTTT. Its translation: CASSYPALIDTQYF.

V gene TRBV5-4 combines with J gene TRBJ2-7, with a tentative D call TRBD2 (5 bases). This CDR3 comprises 16 residues. V lost 1 base to trimming and J lost 3 bases, with 17 bases between them. Germline loops: CDR1 SGHNT, CDR2 YYREEE (reference sequence). The CDR3 reads CASSLRIGLAIYEQYF. The CDR3 DNA sequence: TGTGCCAGCAGCTTGAGAATTGGACTGGCAATCTACGAGCAGTACTTC. The full variable domain, with the rest looked up from reference TRBV5-4 and TRBJ2-7, is ETGVTQSPTHLIKTRGQQVTLRCSSQSGHNTVSWYQQALGQGPQFIFQYYREEENGRGNFPPRFSGLQFPNYSSELNVNALELDDSALYLCASSLRIGLAIYEQYFGPGTRLTVT.

This clonotype was seen repeatedly, ten times or more. The V and J genes are TRBV27 and TRBJ2-3, with TRBD2 identical over 11 bases. CDR3 length: 18 residues. The ends lost 5 bases at V and 0 bases at J; junction bases unmatched: 10. Germline V gives CDR1 MNHEY, CDR2 SMNVEV (reference sequence). The CDR3 sequence: CASSLLTSGGTSTDTQYF. The CDR3 nucleotides are TGTGCCAGCAGTCTGTTAACTAGCGGGGGAACTAGCACAGATACGCAGTATTTT.

There are many counts of this clonotype. The chain employs TRBV14 and TRBJ1-1; D is unclear. The V and J ends lost 2 bases and 4 bases respectively, with 11 bases between them. The CDR3 loop spans 14 amino acids. Germline V CDR1 and CDR2: SGHDN, FVKESK. The CDR3 protein is CASSQNRASTEAFF. CDR3 DNA sequence: TGTGCCAGCAGCCAAAACCGGGCTAGCACTGAAGCTTTCTTT.

About this clonotype itself: A junction end diverges from the germline sequence, so it may reflect a read error. The rearrangement joins TRBV18 to TRBJ2-1; perhaps TRBD1 as D (7 bases). Germline CDR1 KGHSH, CDR2 LQKENI. The CDR3 runs 17 residues. The CDR3 nucleotides are TGTGCCAGCTCACCACCGGGGGGCCAGGGGGTCTACAATGGGCAGTTCTTC. Translated, it gives CASSPPGGQGVYNGQFF. The full variable domain, with the rest looked up from reference TRBV18 and TRBJ2-1, is NAGVMQNPRHLVRRRGQEARLRCSPMKGHSHVYWYRQLPEEGLKFMVYLQKENIIDESGMPKERFSAEFPKEGPSILRIQQVVRGDSAAYFCASSPPGGQGVYNGQFFGPGTRLTVL.

With regard to this clonotype: Given a much more abundant clone one base away, this may be a read error. The CDR3, as DNA: TGTGCCAGCAGCTTAGGCGGGAACTACGAGCAGTACTTC. It is translated as CASSLGGNYEQYF. The chain is built from TRBV7-9 and TRBJ2-7, with D tentatively TRBD2 (6 bases). V was pared by 1 base and J by 3 bases, with 7 bases between. CDR1 is SEHNR and CDR2 is FQNEAQ in the germline V gene (reference sequence). The CDR3 has 13 residues.

This clonotype has only a few counts. V and J are TRBV12-3 or TRBV12-4 and TRBJ2-7, with no clear D. There are 14 residues in the CDR3. V was pared by 2 bases and J by 2 bases, with 10 bases between. CDR3: CASSLLGGTYEQYF. The CDR3 nucleotides read TGTGCCAGCAGTTTATTGGGCGGTACCTACGAGCAGTACTTC.

The V and J genes are TRBV11-2 and TRBJ2-5; 9 positions agree with TRBD2. The trim removed 5 bases at V and 5 bases at J, leaving 6 bases unmatched. The CDR3 spans 14 residues. Looked up from germline, CDR1 is SGHAT and CDR2 is FQNNGV. The CDR3 reads CASSPQSGRETQYF. CDR3 nucleotide sequence: TGTGCCAGCAGCCCCCAAAGCGGGAGGGAGACCCAGTACTTC.

In its sample, this clonotype was seen many times. The rearrangement links TRBV18 to TRBJ2-3; D is undetermined. CDR3 length: 13 amino acids. V was cut by 3 bases and J by 6 bases, with 10 bases left in between. CDR1 is KGHSH, CDR2 LQKENI, per germline. The CDR3 here is CASSPSAGDTQYF. For the CDR3, the DNA is TGTGCCAGCTCACCCTCTGCCGGGGATACGCAGTATTTT.

There are many counts of this clonotype. The J gene is TRBJ2-5, the V gene TRBV20-1; TRBD2 matches at 8 bases. The CDR3 is made up of 15 amino acids. Looked up from germline, CDR1 is DFQATT and CDR2 is SNEGSKA (reference sequence). J lost 3 bases, V lost 3 bases, and 9 bases had no gene match. The CDR3 spells CSASSGAAKKETQYF. For the CDR3, the DNA is TGCAGTGCTAGTAGCGGGGCGGCGAAAAAAGAGACCCAGTACTTC.

In regard to this clonotype: Since no conserved phenylalanine or tryptophan closes the CDR3, a read error is the likely cause. The chain joins TRBV29-1 to TRBJ2-1, with 7 nucleotides matching TRBD2. Germline-derived CDR1 and CDR2 are SQVTM and ANQGSEA. This CDR3 is 16 amino acids long. The V segment lost 6 bases and the J segment 8 bases; nucleotides outside the gene matches: 19. CDR3 protein: CSVPDATRRRGYEQFL. In DNA form, the CDR3 reads TGCAGCGTACCCGATGCCACCCGGCGGCGGGGGTATGAGCAGTTCCTC.

This clonotype was seen once. One end of the junction fails to match germline, which may point to a read error. This CDR3 reads CGVEAGDGGNNYGYTF. For the CDR3, the DNA is TGCGGCGTTGAAGCGGGCGACGGGGGAAATAACTATGGCTACACCTTC. The chain carries TRBV29-1 and TRBJ1-2; tentative D call: TRBD1 (5 bases). Per germline, CDR1 SQVTM and CDR2 ANQGSEA. The CDR3 loop spans 16 amino acids. The full variable domain, with the rest looked up from reference TRBV29-1 and TRBJ1-2, is SAVISQKPSRDICQRGTSLTIQCQVDSQVTMMFWYRQQPGQSLTLIATANQGSEATYESGFVIDKFPISRPNLTFSTLTVSNMSPEDSSIYLCGVEAGDGGNNYGYTFGSGTRLTVV.